This entry is about one T cell receptor beta chain. In germline, CDR1 is SGHNT, CDR2 YYREEE (reference sequence). V was shortened by 1 base and J by 4 bases, with 14 bases between the two germline ends. This CDR3 has 15 amino acids. In the original workflow: Researchers report that nucleated cell counts were estimated from reference gene primer amplification. The assay was immunoSEQ multiplex PCR, and TCRdb's table has in-frame clones only and misses some. The D gene and trimming were derived from the DNA, and the V and J assignments and clone size from that table. The table records some 150,000 clones, 91% of them present only once. This record belongs to a study of blood T cell repertoires in COVID-19.

This chain connects TRBV5-4 to TRBJ1-2; D is possibly TRBD1 (5 bases). The clonotype comes from a man between 45 and 60 years old with acute or convalescent COVID-19. The source material was peripheral blood. CDR3 coding DNA: TGTGCCAGCAGCTTGACGGGAGGGGAGGGCTATGGCTACACCTTC. Its translation: CASSLTGGEGYGYTF.